This TCR beta chain was sequenced during a study of shared clonotypes between healthy human individuals. Genomic DNA of every subset was divided equally among multiple immunoSEQ plates. Repertoires were generated with immunoSEQ multiplex PCR, while TCRdb's copy carries only in-frame clones and drops some. The table shows about 960,000 clones, with 76% occurring only once. Naive CD4+ cells were CD45RA-selected; the remaining cells were memory. Details on this clone: Its antigen is undetermined.

V dropped 0 bases and J dropped 0; count of bases not matched to a gene: 2. The V gene's germline CDR1 is MNHEY and CDR2 SVGAGI. The CDR3 runs to 16 residues. Overall study findings and caveats: The study found roughly 5% of naive CD4 clonotypes shared across a few donors.

The chain has TRBV6-5 and TRBJ1-2, with 9 positions matching TRBD1. Sequences were obtained from memory CD4+ T cells sorted from blood. The subset: CD45RA-negative fraction. This receptor was identified in a man aged 18 to 29 in good health. The CDR3, as DNA: TGTGCCAGCAGTTACTCGGACAGGGGTTCTAACTATGGCTACACCTTC. It is translated as CASSYSDRGSNYGYTF.